In its sample, the clone carrying this T cell receptor (beta chain) was seen once. Together with a sample-barcoded 5' primer, a J-beta primer mix was included in a second PCR lasting 7 to 11 cycles. Every cDNA molecule carried a tag from a template-switch adaptor bearing 12 random nucleotides. TCRdb reprocessed the 5' RACE reads via MiXCR and lists one record per CDR3 protein. The sample has roughly 1.5 million distinct CDR3 sequences; approximately 43% are singletons. This sample was included in a study of blood T cells in healthy people across ages. Losses at the gene ends were 6 bases for V and 1 base for J; bases not matched to a gene: 6. CDR1 and CDR2 from the germline V gene are MDHEN and SYDVKM. CDR3 length: 17 amino acids.

This receptor was taken from a woman aged 18-29 years in good health. Sequencing was done on a sample of blood. The chain recombines TRBV28 with TRBJ2-2, with TRBD2 matching over 12 bases. Here the CDR3 reads CASREILAGGNTGELFF. In nucleotides, the CDR3 is TGTGCCAGCAGAGAAATACTAGCGGGAGGGAACACCGGGGAGCTGTTTTTT.